This record concerns one T cell receptor (beta chain) sequence. The antigen is not known. The V gene lost 1 base and the J gene lost 2 bases, with 15 bases spanning the gap. The CDR3 covers 16 residues. Germline CDR1 is SGHTA and CDR2 is FQGNSA. Samples of blood were obtained at baseline, on cycle 4 day 1, and on cycle 7 day 1. The entry originates in a study of OX40 agonist ivuxolimab in advanced cancers. Study-wide context: Hepatocellular carcinoma, melanoma, renal cell or head and neck cancer affected the dose-escalation patients. Three individuals attained partial responses, comprising one hepatocellular carcinoma case and two cutaneous melanoma cases. Study-wide findings and caveats: Among T cells, CD8+ cells averaged more expanded clones than CD4+ cells.

The table came from immunoSEQ multiplex PCR; TCRdb's copy has only in-frame clones and leaves some out. The profile covers under 90,000 clones, with approximately 95% appearing a single time and approximately 0.32% taken by the ten largest. J is TRBJ2-7 and V is TRBV7-2; TRBD2 is a possible D gene (7 bases). The material sequenced was CD4+ or CD8+ T cells sorted from blood, taken in a trial of the OX40 agonist ivuxolimab. The sequence derives from an adult with an advanced solid tumor such as melanoma, head and neck, liver or kidney cancer. The CDR3 sequence: CASSLGGGQGPYEQYF. CDR3 DNA: TGTGCCAGCAGCTTAGGGGGGGGACAAGGCCCCTACGAGCAGTACTTC.